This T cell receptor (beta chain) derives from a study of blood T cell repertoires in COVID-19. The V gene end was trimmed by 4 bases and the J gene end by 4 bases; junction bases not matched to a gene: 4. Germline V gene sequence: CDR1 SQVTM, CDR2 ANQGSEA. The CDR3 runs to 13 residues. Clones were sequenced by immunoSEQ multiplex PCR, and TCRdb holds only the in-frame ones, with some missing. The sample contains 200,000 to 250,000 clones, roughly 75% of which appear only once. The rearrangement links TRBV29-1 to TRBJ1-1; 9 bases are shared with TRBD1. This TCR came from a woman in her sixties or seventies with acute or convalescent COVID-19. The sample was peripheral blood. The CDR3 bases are TGCAGCGTTGCCCTGACAGGGGGCACTGAAGCTTTCTTT. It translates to CSVALTGGTEAFF.